The clone carrying this TCR beta chain was counted a few times. This CDR3 spans 13 amino acids. Trimming took 2 bases from V and 9 from J, leaving 11 bases between them. The data were obtained in a study of T-cell memory formation after mild COVID-19. Across the whole study: Clusters were largely donor specific.

Constant-segment primers served in 5'RACE that generated TCR alpha and TCR beta cDNA libraries bearing sample barcodes and UMIs. TCRdb re-analysed the 5' RACE reads in MiXCR, keeping a single row per CDR3 protein. Among about 57,000 distinct CDR3 sequences, 10% to 15% were seen once, and the ten largest hold around 25%. The sample consisted of PBMCs or a T cell subset sorted from them (not recorded which). The chain joins TRBV12-3 or TRBV12-4 to TRBJ2-1; the D is unclear. The clonotype comes from a man between 18 and 35 years old who had mild COVID-19 (a few samples of this study predate the infection). Cell type and time point are not known. CDR3 protein: CASSLRDNSEQFF. The CDR3 coding sequence is TGTGCCAGCAGTTTAAGAGACAATAGTGAGCAGTTCTTC.